This entry lists 21 T cell receptor beta chains sequenced from one sample in a study of shared clonotypes between healthy human individuals. The method was immunoSEQ multiplex PCR; TCRdb's version includes in-frame clones alone and lacks a portion of them. The top ten hold roughly 0.39% of the sample, which has around 2.5 million clones, roughly 93% seen once. Sequencing was done on a sample of naive CD4+ T cells from PBMCs. Subset defined: CD45RA+ positively selected. The receptors derive from a man between 18 and 29 years old in good health. Some clones in this sample may be carry-over from other donors' samples.

The chain couples TRBV5-1 to TRBJ2-5; possible D gene TRBD1, 5 bases. Trimming took 0 bases from V and 6 from J, leaving 12 bases between them. CDR3 length: 14 residues. CDR1 is SGHRS, CDR2 YFSETQ, per germline. The CDR3 here is CASSLGRVDQTQYF. CDR3 in DNA: TGCGCCAGCAGCTTGGGCAGGGTCGACCAGACCCAGTACTTC. Together with reference TRBV5-1 and TRBJ2-5, the CDR3 gives the full variable domain: KAGVTQTPRYLIKTRGQQVTLSCSPISGHRSVSWYQQTPGQGLQFLFEYFSETQRNKGNFPGRFSGRQFSNSRSEMNVSTLELGDSALYLCASSLGRVDQTQYFGPGTRLLVL.

The V gene is TRBV28, the J gene TRBJ1-1; 7 nucleotides agree with TRBD1. With V trimmed by 2 bases and J by 6 bases, 6 bases remained unmatched. CDR1 is MDHEN, CDR2 SYDVKM, per germline. The CDR3 contains 14 residues. CDR3 DNA: TGTGCCAGCAGTTTACCCCAGGGGGGCCCTGAAGCTTTCTTT. Its translation is CASSLPQGGPEAFF.

The chain recombines TRBV7-3 with TRBJ2-3; the D is unclear. Trimming shortened V by 5 bases and J by 0 bases, and 6 bases separated the two germline ends. The CDR3 sequence is 13 residues long. Germline V gene lookup returns CDR1 SGHTA and CDR2 FQGTGA. The CDR3 spells CASSKRSTDTQYF. The CDR3 DNA follows: TGTGCCAGCAGCAAACGAAGCACAGATACGCAGTATTTT. The whole variable domain, filled in from reference TRBV7-3 and TRBJ2-3, reads GAGVSQTPSNKVTEKGKYVELRCDPISGHTALYWYRQSLGQGPEFLIYFQGTGAADDSGLPNDRFFAVRPEGSVSTLKIQRTERGDSAVYLCASSKRSTDTQYFGPGTRLTVL.

J is TRBJ2-1 and V is TRBV29-1; TRBD1 matches at 9 bases. Per germline, CDR1 SQVTM and CDR2 ANQGSEA. The CDR3 length is 14 residues. Unmatched junction bases numbered 7, after V lost 5 bases and J lost 5 bases. In DNA form, the CDR3 reads TGCAGCGTTTATAGACAGGGGGAGCACAATGAGCAGTTCTTC. It translates to CSVYRQGEHNEQFF.

The chain couples TRBV19 to TRBJ2-2; D is unresolved. The germline V gene has CDR1 LNHDA and CDR2 SQIVND (reference sequence). The CDR3 runs to 14 residues. V was pared by 6 bases and J by 3 bases, with 11 bases between. In DNA, the CDR3 is TGTGCCAGTAGAAGGGTACGGGACACCGGGGAGCTGTTTTTT. It yields the protein CASRRVRDTGELFF.

CDR3 bases: TGCGCCAGCAGCGAAACCGGGACAGGGCGTGCAGATACGCAGTATTTT. Encoded protein: CASSETGTGRADTQYF. The rearrangement joins TRBV5-1 to TRBJ2-3, with TRBD1 matching over 9 bases. The CDR3 has 16 amino acids. J was trimmed by 4 bases and V by 4 bases; bases with no gene match: 10. Germline CDR1 and CDR2: SGHRS and YFSETQ.

The rearrangement links TRBV4-1 to TRBJ2-7; 8 bases agree with TRBD2. The CDR3 has 18 amino acids. CDR1 and CDR2 (germline): MGHRA, YSYEKL. Trimming at V came to 0 bases and at J to 0 bases, leaving 10 bases not matched to a gene. The CDR3 protein is CASSQDPRASGLSYEQYF. The CDR3 nucleotides are TGCGCCAGCAGCCAAGATCCGCGGGCTAGCGGGCTCTCCTACGAGCAGTACTTC.

V and J are TRBV6-1 and TRBJ2-5, with D possibly being TRBD2 (6 bases). CDR1 is MNHNS, CDR2 SASEGT, per germline. The CDR3 covers 15 residues. V gave up 7 bases and J gave up 4 bases, with 19 bases separating them. CDR3 region: CASTGGGAWGETQYF. DNA for the CDR3: TGTGCCAGCACGGGTGGCGGGGCCTGGGGAGAGACCCAGTACTTC.

The CDR3 loop reads CASNQYTGRYEQYF. For the CDR3, the DNA is TGTGCCAGCAATCAATATACAGGGCGTTACGAGCAGTACTTC. The rearrangement links TRBV2 to TRBJ2-7; tentative D call: TRBD1 (6 bases). Trimming removed 7 bases at V and 4 bases at J, with 17 bases between. CDR1 is SNHLY and CDR2 is FYNNEI in the germline V gene. CDR3 length equals 14 residues.

As DNA, the CDR3 is TGTGCCAGCAGCTTGGGTTGGGAGCGCGGAAACACCATATATTTT. Translating it yields CASSLGWERGNTIYF. This chain uses TRBV5-6 with TRBJ1-3; D remains unclear. Trimming removed 0 bases at V and 4 bases at J, with 11 bases between. CDR1 and CDR2 from the germline V gene are SGHDT and YYEEEE. The CDR3 is made up of 15 amino acids.

This chain connects TRBV5-4 to TRBJ1-1; TRBD1 matches at 8 bases. V lost 2 bases, J lost 4 bases, and 4 bases stayed unmatched. Germline CDR1 SGHNT, CDR2 YYREEE (reference sequence). This CDR3 has 14 amino acids. CDR3 amino acids: CASSFGQGRTEAFF. The CDR3 DNA sequence: TGTGCCAGCAGCTTCGGACAGGGACGCACTGAAGCTTTCTTT.

This rearrangement joins TRBV7-3 to TRBJ1-1; no firm D call. V lost 2 bases and J 2 bases, leaving 12 bases between the germline ends. This CDR3 is built from 15 residues. Germline assignment: CDR1 SGHTA and CDR2 FQGTGA. The CDR3 protein is CASSLFGQVNTEAFF. The CDR3 coding sequence is TGTGCCAGCAGCTTATTCGGTCAGGTCAACACTGAAGCTTTCTTT.

The V call is TRBV30, the J call TRBJ1-1, with D uncertain. The V end was cut by 2 bases, the J end by 10 bases, with 11 bases between. The germline V gene encodes CDR1 GTSNPN and CDR2 SVGIG (reference sequence). The CDR3 runs to 11 residues. Written as DNA, the CDR3 is TGTGCCTGGAGTACACTTTTTCTAGCTTTCTTT. Its translation is CAWSTLFLAFF.

This sequence joins TRBV28 and TRBJ2-7, with 9 bases matching TRBD2. The trim removed 7 bases at V and 0 bases at J, leaving 4 bases unmatched. The length of the CDR3 is 14 residues. Germline V gene data show CDR1 as MDHEN and CDR2 as SYDVKM. The CDR3 DNA sequence: TGTGCCAGCAACGGCGGGAGGGTCTCCTACGAGCAGTACTTC. Translating gives CASNGGRVSYEQYF.

This rearrangement joins TRBV14 to TRBJ2-7; D is unresolved. The CDR3 runs to 13 residues. Germline CDR1 SGHDN, CDR2 FVKESK. The germline V and J ends were trimmed by 0 bases and 6 bases, with 9 bases remaining between them. This CDR3 is CASSQDLSLEQYF. The CDR3, as DNA: TGTGCCAGCAGCCAAGATCTATCGCTCGAGCAGTACTTC.

The V gene is TRBV7-9, the J gene TRBJ1-1, with D hard to call. Germline V lookup: CDR1 SEHNR, CDR2 FQNEAQ (reference sequence). Between the trimmed V and J ends, which lost 5 bases and 4 bases, there was a span of 5 bases. This CDR3 has 11 residues. The CDR3 region is CASSQATEAFF. The CDR3 region has the DNA TGTGCCAGCAGCCAAGCCACTGAAGCTTTCTTT.

The chain links TRBV19 to TRBJ2-7; 13 nucleotides agree with TRBD2. V dropped 1 base and J dropped 5; count of bases not matched to a gene: 20. The length of the CDR3 is 21 residues. CDR1 is LNHDA, CDR2 SQIVND, per germline (reference sequence). The CDR3 protein is CASSIALGALTSGRPRDEQYF. The CDR3 nucleotides read TGTGCCAGTAGTATAGCTTTGGGAGCTCTGACTAGCGGGAGGCCTCGCGACGAGCAGTACTTC.

The chain links TRBV10-1 to TRBJ2-3, with 7 bases matching TRBD1. CDR3 length equals 18 residues. The germline V gene has CDR1 WNHNN and CDR2 SYGVQD (reference sequence). Germline trimming cut 6 bases from V and 5 bases from J; bases unmatched to any gene: 20. CDR3: CASREDPCQGVNLDTQYF. CDR3 nucleotides: TGCGCCAGCAGGGAGGATCCCTGTCAGGGGGTCAATTTAGATACGCAGTATTTT.

CDR3 bases: TGCGCCAGCAGCCCCTCAACCCTAGGTAGCGGACCGTACAATGAGCAGTTCTTC. Encoded protein: CASSPSTLGSGPYNEQFF. The rearrangement joins TRBV5-1 to TRBJ2-1; weak D call: TRBD2 (6 bases). Per germline, CDR1 SGHRS and CDR2 YFSETQ. V lost 4 bases and J 4 bases, leaving 24 bases between the germline ends. The CDR3 loop spans 18 amino acids.

The chain recombines TRBV25-1 with TRBJ2-1, with 7 positions matching TRBD1. This CDR3 is built from 15 residues. Losses at the gene ends were 1 base for V and 8 bases for J; bases not matched to a gene: 8. Germline CDR1 MGHDK, CDR2 SYGVNS. The CDR3 reads CASSESVTGTDEQFF. Here the CDR3 DNA reads TGTGCCAGCAGTGAATCTGTGACAGGGACCGATGAGCAGTTCTTC.

This clone turned up a few times. The DNA for the CDR3 is TGTGCCAGCTCACCACCGTCAGGCCGGGAAAGGACCTTC. This codes for CASSPPSGRERTF. This rearrangement joins TRBV18 to TRBJ1-2; D uncertain. Germline values: CDR1 KGHSH, CDR2 LQKENI. This CDR3 has 13 residues. Trimming pared 0 bases from V and 14 bases from J, leaving 16 bases between.